This T cell receptor (beta chain) was sequenced for a study of blood T cell repertoires in COVID-19. Study context: Some COVID-19 samples were acute and others convalescent; all came from the United States, Italy and Spain.

Germline V gene sequence: CDR1 SGHRS, CDR2 YFSETQ. V was cut by 0 bases and J by 4 bases, with 11 bases left in between. This CDR3 comprises 15 residues. As processed by the authors: Amplification from reference gene primers served as the basis for estimated nucleated cell counts. Sequenced by immunoSEQ multiplex PCR; TCRdb stores in-frame clones only, minus some. The DNA gave D and trimming, while V, J and clone size come from that table. The sample has around 80,000 clones; roughly 89% are singletons. Specimen: peripheral blood. This rearrangement joins TRBV5-1 to TRBJ1-3; D is unclear. This TCR came from a man between 60 and 75 years old with acute or convalescent COVID-19. CDR3 nucleotide sequence: TGCGCCAGCAGCTTGGACGTGGTCGCGGGAAACACCATATATTTT. Protein sequence: CASSLDVVAGNTIYF.